The sequence of this TCR beta chain was determined in a study of T-cell reconstitution after alpha-beta-depleted transplantation in children. Unique molecular identifiers tagged the TCRbeta library. TCRdb reanalysed the PCR reads using MiXCR and keeps one entry per CDR3 protein. In the table there are a few hundred thousand distinct CDR3 sequences, just over 20% of which are singletons. The CDR3 sequence is 14 residues long. Trimming pared 4 bases from V and 3 bases from J, leaving 10 bases between. The TCR comes from a human donor who donated a stem cell graft to a child with acute myeloid leukemia. The chain combines TRBV12-3 or TRBV12-4 with TRBJ2-1; tentative D call: TRBD2 (5 bases). The material was PBMCs from the stem cell graft donor, obtained from the stem cell graft. The CDR3 bases are TGTGCCAGCAGTTCGGCTAGCTTCTACAATGAGCAGTTCTTC. Residues: CASSSASFYNEQFF.